Listed below are T cell receptor beta chains from one sample, sequenced in a study of blood T cells in healthy people across ages. MiXCR was run by TCRdb on the 5' RACE reads, yielding one entry per CDR3 protein. This sample has about 1.1 million distinct CDR3 sequences; more than 30% occur once, and the top ten carry roughly 14%. Sequencing used blood. These receptors were obtained from a man younger than 30 in good health. Each CDR3 is given with its conserved first and last residue. The order of the fields is V gene, clone size, D gene, J gene, CDR3 protein, CDR3 DNA. The D gene is left open where the match is weak. Clone size appears in some rows only: once, few, many, or a class for an expanded clone.

TRBV5-1	.	TRBD1	TRBJ1-2	CASTGQGAYGYTF	TGCGCCAGCACGGGACAGGGGGCCTATGGCTACACCTTC
TRBV6-6	.	.	TRBJ1-3	CASSYSGVSGNTIYF	TGTGCCAGCAGTTACTCTGGAGTCTCTGGAAACACCATATATTTT
TRBV20-1	few	TRBD2	TRBJ2-7	CSASLTSGRTYEQYF	TGCAGTGCTAGTTTAACTAGCGGAAGGACCTACGAGCAGTACTTC
TRBV27	.	.	TRBJ1-2	CASGPSGGYTF	TGTGCCAGCGGACCTAGCGGTGGCTACACCTTC
TRBV20-1	.	.	TRBJ1-1	CSARVSNTEAFF	TGCAGTGCGCGTGTGAGTAACACTGAAGCTTTCTTT
TRBV12-3/TRBV12-4	few	.	TRBJ1-5	CASSLQGWNQPQHF	TGTGCCAGCAGTTTACAGGGGTGGAATCAGCCCCAGCATTTT
TRBV7-2	few	.	TRBJ2-3	CASSFRPDTQYF	TGTGCCAGCAGCTTCAGACCAGATACGCAGTATTTT
TRBV12-3/TRBV12-4	many	.	TRBJ2-5	CASSLTGTQYF	TGTGCCAGCAGTTTGACGGGGACCCAGTACTTC
TRBV2	.	.	TRBJ1-2	CASSASLYGYTF	TGTGCCAGCTCAGCATCATTATATGGCTACACCTTC
TRBV12-3/TRBV12-4	few	.	TRBJ1-3	CASSRGQLSGNTIYF	TGTGCCAGCAGTCGTGGACAGCTCTCTGGAAACACCATATATTTT
TRBV11-2	few	.	TRBJ2-7	CASSLTDTSSYEQYF	TGCGCCAGCAGCTTAACGGACACGAGCTCCTACGAGCAGTACTTC
TRBV27	few	.	TRBJ1-4	CARIQSDTTNEKLFF	TGTGCCAGGATTCAGTCAGACACAACTAATGAAAAACTGTTTTTT
TRBV7-2	.	.	TRBJ2-1	CASSFQNFSSYNEQFF	TGTGCCAGCAGCTTTCAGAACTTCTCCTCCTACAATGAGCAGTTCTTC
TRBV20-1	.	TRBD2	TRBJ2-7	CSAREASGGSSYNEQYF	TGCAGTGCTAGAGAAGCTAGCGGGGGGAGCTCCTACAATGAGCAGTACTTC
TRBV12-3/TRBV12-4	.	TRBD2	TRBJ2-5	CASGGDPGETQYF	TGTGCCAGCGGGGGGGATCCCGGGGAGACCCAGTACTTC
TRBV29-1	.	.	TRBJ1-4	CSVEASGGGLGEKLFF	TGCAGCGTTGAAGCCTCAGGCGGGGGTCTGGGTGAAAAACTGTTTTTT
TRBV20-1	few	.	TRBJ2-5	CSASSPGRVYQETQYF	TGCAGTGCTAGCTCCCCGGGCCGGGTCTACCAAGAGACCCAGTACTTC
TRBV20-1	.	.	TRBJ1-4	CSAARDPEKLFF	TGCAGTGCTGCCCGGGATCCTGAAAAACTGTTTTTT
TRBV9	.	.	TRBJ2-5	CASSVGGNGRNEQYF	TGTGCCAGCAGCGTTGGGGGCAACGGACGCAATGAGCAGTACTTC
TRBV5-1	.	TRBD1	TRBJ2-7	CASTPNPPDRVGPYEQYF	TGCGCCAGCACTCCTAATCCCCCCGACAGGGTCGGGCCCTACGAGCAGTACTTC
TRBV12-3/TRBV12-4	.	.	TRBJ1-1	CASSFGDQEAFF	TGTGCCAGCAGTTTCGGGGATCAAGAAGCTTTCTTT
TRBV6-2/TRBV6-3	few	.	TRBJ2-7	CASSYFMTSGRITYEQYF	TGTGCCAGCAGCTACTTTATGACAAGCGGGCGCATCACCTACGAGCAGTACTTC
TRBV12-5	.	.	TRBJ1-5	CASVKSSSNQPQHF	TGTGCTAGCGTTAAGAGCAGTAGCAATCAGCCCCAGCATTTT
TRBV14	few	.	TRBJ1-1	CASSQGGGQWNTEAFF	TGTGCCAGCAGCCAAGGAGGGGGACAATGGAACACTGAAGCTTTCTTT
TRBV5-1	few	.	TRBJ1-6	CASSLEGANYNSPLHF	TGCGCCAGCAGCTTGGAAGGGGCCAACTATAATTCACCCCTCCACTTT
TRBV28	.	.	TRBJ1-2	CASSPLDTYYGYTF	TGTGCCAGCAGTCCCCTCGACACCTACTATGGCTACACCTTC
TRBV5-1	.	.	TRBJ2-1	CASSFLETLVAYNEQFF	TGCGCCAGCAGCTTTTTGGAAACCTTGGTCGCCTACAATGAGCAGTTCTTC
TRBV3-1	few	.	TRBJ1-1	CASSHGSGSEAFF	TGTGCCAGCAGCCATGGTTCCGGCTCTGAAGCTTTCTTT
TRBV7-2	.	.	TRBJ1-2	CASRTPKNYGYTF	TGTGCCAGCAGGACACCAAAAAACTATGGCTACACCTTC
TRBV4-2	once	TRBD2	TRBJ2-1	CASSQDAASGGNEQFF	TGTGCCAGCAGCCAAGATGCGGCTAGCGGGGGCAATGAGCAGTTCTTC
TRBV4-1	.	.	TRBJ1-5	CASSPGVSNSVRNQPQHF	TGCGCCAGCAGCCCTGGGGTTTCAAACTCGGTCAGAAATCAGCCCCAGCATTTT
TRBV20-1	.	.	TRBJ1-1	CSARDPGGSNTEAFF	TGCAGTGCTAGAGATCCCGGGGGATCGAACACTGAAGCTTTCTTT
TRBV5-1	few	.	TRBJ2-3	CASGGGSADTQYF	TGCGCCAGCGGCGGTGGGTCGGCAGATACGCAGTATTTT
TRBV5-1	few	.	TRBJ2-3	CASSFPGKGDTQYF	TGCGCCAGCAGCTTCCCCGGGAAGGGGGATACGCAGTATTTT
TRBV9	.	TRBD1	TRBJ1-2	CASSVGTEYGYTF	TGTGCCAGCAGCGTCGGGACAGAATATGGCTACACCTTC
TRBV5-5	.	TRBD1	TRBJ1-1	CASSLRTGGMNTEAFF	TGTGCCAGCAGCTTGAGGACAGGGGGTATGAACACTGAAGCTTTCTTT
TRBV7-2	.	.	TRBJ2-3	CASSSNTPSTDTQYF	TGTGCCAGCAGCTCCAACACCCCTAGCACAGATACGCAGTATTTT
TRBV5-1	.	TRBD2	TRBJ2-3	CASSLLPSGGGRDTQYF	TGCGCCAGCAGCTTGCTACCTAGCGGGGGAGGGAGGGATACGCAGTATTTT
TRBV7-2	.	.	TRBJ1-3	CASSLVQGRENTIYF	TGTGCCAGCAGCTTAGTGCAGGGGAGGGAAAACACCATATATTTT
TRBV6-2/TRBV6-3	once	TRBD1	TRBJ2-2	CASVEDRTVGELFF	TGTGCCAGCGTCGAGGACAGGACGGTCGGGGAGCTGTTTTTT
TRBV9	.	.	TRBJ1-1	CASSVRGQNTEAFF	TGTGCCAGCAGCGTCCGGGGACAGAACACTGAAGCTTTCTTT
TRBV18	.	TRBD1	TRBJ2-7	CASSPGQEKNEQYF	TGTGCCAGCTCACCGGGACAGGAGAAAAATGAGCAGTACTTC
TRBV4-1	few	.	TRBJ2-3	CASSPHLTTDTQYF	TGCGCCAGCAGCCCCCACCTGACCACAGATACGCAGTATTTT
TRBV6-1	few	TRBD1	TRBJ1-1	CASGRTGVNTEAFF	TGTGCCAGCGGAAGGACAGGGGTAAACACTGAAGCTTTCTTT
TRBV9	.	.	TRBJ2-7	CTSSVVAADYSKSYEQYF	TGTACCAGCAGCGTAGTAGCCGCCGATTACTCCAAATCCTACGAGCAGTACTTC
TRBV12-3/TRBV12-4	few	TRBD2	TRBJ2-3	CASSSGTSGAGATDTQYF	TGTGCCAGCAGTTCTGGAACTAGCGGCGCCGGAGCCACAGATACGCAGTATTTT
TRBV10-3	few	.	TRBJ2-7	CAISPGLHEQYF	TGTGCCATCAGTCCAGGGCTCCACGAGCAGTACTTC
TRBV6-1	few	.	TRBJ2-3	CASSPPSSASTDTQYF	TGTGCCAGCAGTCCCCCTTCGAGTGCAAGCACAGATACGCAGTATTTT
TRBV9	few	.	TRBJ1-6	CASSVGASPIYNSPLHF	TGTGCCAGCAGCGTAGGTGCCAGTCCCATCTATAATTCACCCCTCCACTTT
TRBV27	.	TRBD1	TRBJ2-2	CASSPTSGQRTNTGELFF	TGTGCCAGCAGTCCAACGTCGGGACAGCGAACGAACACCGGGGAGCTGTTTTTT
TRBV2	.	TRBD2	TRBJ2-3	CASAGEADTQYF	TGTGCCAGCGCGGGGGAGGCAGATACGCAGTATTTT
TRBV4-1	.	TRBD1	TRBJ2-3	CASSQGSGGWTDTQYF	TGCGCCAGCAGCCAGGGTTCAGGGGGCTGGACAGATACGCAGTATTTT
TRBV7-9	.	TRBD1	TRBJ1-4	CASSLPGQGLFF	TGTGCCAGCAGCCTTCCGGGACAGGGACTGTTTTTT
TRBV20-1	few	.	TRBJ1-4	CSAGDGTTNEKLFF	TGCAGTGCCGGGGACGGGACAACTAATGAAAAACTGTTTTTT
TRBV11-1	.	.	TRBJ2-2	CASSPRDGGELFF	TGTGCCAGCAGCCCCAGGGACGGCGGGGAGCTGTTTTTT
TRBV27	.	.	TRBJ1-3	CASSLRGGELSNTIYF	TGTGCCAGCAGTCTAAGAGGGGGTGAGCTCTCGAACACCATATATTTT